Listed here is a single T cell receptor beta chain. Its target is unknown. The record originates from a study of cytomegalovirus exposure and HLA in healthy donors. At the level of the study: A previous analysis identified 95 million to 120 million unique TCR beta sequences derived from roughly 190 million T cells.

Primers included in the PCR were 60 Vbeta and 13 Jbeta primers. Some clones are missing from TCRdb's copy, which holds only in-frame ones; the method was immunoSEQ multiplex PCR. In the table there are some 150,000 clones, 82% of which are singletons. General observations from the study: The later analysis indicated that the majority of CMV-associated TCR beta chains appeared HLA-restricted. In a later analysis, TCR beta V- and J-gene trimming showed a link to a missense DCLRE1C variant.

The ends lost 1 base at V and 8 bases at J; junction bases unmatched: 5. This CDR3 is built from 15 residues. The germline CDR1 and CDR2 sequences are LGHNA and YNFKEQ. The TCR originated in a woman aged 45 to 65 in good health and CMV-seropositive. The rearrangement links TRBV4-2 to TRBJ1-4, with 9 bases identical to TRBD1. The sequencing sample was made of PBMCs. The CDR3 is CASSQVGQGGEKLFF. The CDR3, as DNA: TGTGCCAGCAGCCAAGTGGGACAGGGAGGGGAAAAACTGTTTTTT.